This T cell receptor (beta chain) comes out of a study of blood T cell repertoires in COVID-19. Across the whole study: T cells, B-cell-depleted T cells, or PBMCs supplied cDNA or gDNA.

Measured with immunoSEQ multiplex PCR; TCRdb has only the in-frame clones, and not every one. The data contain some 26,000 clones, approximately 80% of them singletons. V shed 4 bases, J shed 1 base, and the junction held 6 bases outside the gene matches. CDR3 length: 16 residues. In germline, CDR1 is LGHDT, CDR2 YNNKEL (reference sequence). This clone has only a few counts. The receptor comes from a man older than 75 with active or convalescent COVID-19. This chain links TRBV3-1 (or the pseudogene TRBV3-2) with TRBJ1-3; TRBD1 matches at 8 bases. The sample comprised peripheral blood. CDR3: CASSLRQGQSGNTIYF. The DNA for the CDR3 is TGTGCCAGCAGCCTAAGACAGGGGCAATCTGGAAACACCATATATTTT.